A single sample is the source of the 26 T cell receptor beta chains below, sequenced in a study of blood T cell repertoires in COVID-19. Clones were sequenced by immunoSEQ multiplex PCR, and TCRdb holds only the in-frame ones, with some missing. The data show about 350,000 clones, with over 85% seen just once and around 4% held by the top ten. The material sequenced was peripheral blood. The receptors were sampled from a woman aged 60-75 years with COVID-19, enrolled during active disease.

This chain uses TRBV7-8 with TRBJ1-1, with 7 bases fitting TRBD1. The CDR3 sequence is 14 residues long. Germline V gives CDR1 SGHVS, CDR2 FQNEAQ. V lost 2 bases, J lost 4 bases, and 4 bases stayed unmatched. The CDR3 loop is CASSLLDRATEAFF. In DNA form, the CDR3 reads TGTGCCAGCAGCTTACTAGACAGGGCCACTGAAGCTTTCTTT.

The J gene is TRBJ2-7, the V gene TRBV5-5; maybe TRBD2 (5 bases). This CDR3 spans 15 amino acids. Germline lookup yields CDR1 SGHKS and CDR2 YYEKEE (reference sequence). V gave up 2 bases and J gave up 2 bases, with 14 bases separating them. This CDR3 is CASSLTPSRAYEQYF. The CDR3 DNA reads as TGTGCCAGCAGCTTAACGCCCTCGCGGGCCTACGAGCAGTACTTC.

This chain links TRBV6-5 with TRBJ1-6; D not certain. V lost 0 bases and J lost 2, with 5 bases in between. This CDR3 contains 15 residues. Germline CDR1 reads MNHEY; CDR2 reads SVGAGI. The CDR3 protein is CASSYSLTYNSPLHF. The CDR3 coding sequence is TGTGCCAGCAGTTACTCCCTTACCTATAATTCACCCCTCCACTTT.

V and J are TRBV2 and TRBJ2-3, with D possibly matching TRBD2 (5 bases). V lost 10 bases and J lost 5, with 19 bases in between. The CDR3 spans 14 residues. CDR1 is SNHLY, CDR2 FYNNEI, per germline. The CDR3: CATLDPGKQDTQYF. DNA of the CDR3: TGTGCCACCCTTGATCCGGGGAAACAAGATACGCAGTATTTT. Complete variable domain (other parts from reference TRBV2 and TRBJ2-3): EPEVTQTPSHQVTQMGQEVILRCVPISNHLYFYWYRQILGQKVEFLVSFYNNEISEKSEIFDDQFSVERPDGSNFTLKIRSTKLEDSAMYFCATLDPGKQDTQYFGPGTRLTVL.

The rearrangement links TRBV15 to TRBJ1-3, with 9 positions matching TRBD1. Germline trimming cut 2 bases from V and 0 bases from J; bases unmatched to any gene: 2. This CDR3 has 16 residues. CDR1 and CDR2 from the germline V gene are LNHNV and YYDKDF (reference sequence). CDR3 region: CATSRTTGGSGNTIYF. As DNA, the CDR3 is TGTGCCACCAGCAGAACGACAGGGGGCTCTGGAAACACCATATATTTT.

This clone was recorded once. The chain carries TRBV4-2 and TRBJ1-2; D possibly corresponds to TRBD1 (5 bases). V was clipped by 5 bases and J by 2 bases, with 15 bases between them. CDR1 and CDR2 from the germline V gene are LGHNA and YNFKEQ. This CDR3 is 15 amino acids long. The CDR3 reads CASSTAAGPNYGYTF. For the CDR3, the DNA is TGTGCCAGCAGCACCGCGGCAGGGCCCAACTATGGCTACACCTTC.

V is TRBV5-1 and J is TRBJ2-1; 7 nucleotides align to TRBD1. The CDR3 totals 13 residues. V shed 4 bases and J 4 bases; nucleotides not matched to a gene: 2. Germline loops: CDR1 SGHRS, CDR2 YFSETQ. Written as DNA, the CDR3 is TGCGCCAGCAGCCCGGGACAGTACAATGAGCAGTTCTTC. Its protein is CASSPGQYNEQFF. Looking up the rest from reference TRBV5-1 and TRBJ2-1 gives the full variable domain: KAGVTQTPRYLIKTRGQQVTLSCSPISGHRSVSWYQQTPGQGLQFLFEYFSETQRNKGNFPGRFSGRQFSNSRSEMNVSTLELGDSALYLCASSPGQYNEQFFGPGTRLTVL.

The chain joins TRBV9 to TRBJ1-2; 8 nucleotides match TRBD1. The CDR3 is 16 amino acids. Germline CDR1 is SGDLS and CDR2 is YYNGEE. V was pared by 0 bases and J by 8 bases, with 12 bases of the junction left unmatched. The CDR3 DNA reads as TGTGCCAGCAGCGTAGAGCGACGGACAGGGCCTGGGGGCTACACCTTC. Translating it yields CASSVERRTGPGGYTF.

The chain uses TRBV30 and TRBJ1-4, with 7 bases fitting TRBD1. This CDR3 comprises 15 residues. The J segment lost 0 bases and the V segment lost 5 bases, leaving 6 bases of the junction unmatched. From germline, CDR1 is GTSNPN and CDR2 SVGIG (reference sequence). The CDR3 coding sequence is TGTGCCTGGGCAAACGGACAGGCAACTAATGAAAAACTGTTTTTT. This translates into CAWANGQATNEKLFF.

This sequence joins TRBV7-2 and TRBJ2-5; 10 bases align to TRBD2. Germline CDR1 reads SGHTA; CDR2 reads FQGNSA. V lost 8 bases to trimming and J lost 5 bases; unmatched junction nucleotides: 17. The CDR3 sequence is 17 residues long. In nucleotides, the CDR3 is TGTGCCAGCGCCCGACAAAGGGTAGCGGGGGGCAGGGAGACCCAGTACTTC. Its protein product is CASARQRVAGGRETQYF.

The V gene is TRBV7-3, the J gene TRBJ2-1; 14 bases line up with TRBD2. CDR3 size: 16 residues. V dropped 4 bases and J dropped 7; count of bases not matched to a gene: 6. The germline gives CDR1 SGHTA, CDR2 FQGTGA. This CDR3 reads CASSSRLAGGRNEQFF. The CDR3 nucleotides are TGTGCCAGCAGCTCACGACTAGCGGGGGGGCGTAATGAGCAGTTCTTC.

V usage is TRBV6-6 and J usage is TRBJ1-4, with a weak D call TRBD1 (5 bases). TRBJ2-2 matches the DNA end more closely, so the J call is doubtful. Germline assignment: CDR1 MNHNY and CDR2 SVGAGI (reference sequence). This CDR3 has 11 amino acids. DNA for the CDR3: TGTGCCAGCAGTCCCAGGGAGGAGCTGTTTTTT. Translated: CASSPREELFF.

This chain links TRBV18 with TRBJ1-2; TRBD1 might be the D (6 bases). The germline V and J ends were trimmed by 2 bases and 6 bases, with 7 bases remaining between them. The CDR3 covers 12 residues. Germline loops: CDR1 KGHSH, CDR2 LQKENI. The CDR3 here is CASSPDRNGYTF. The CDR3 DNA reads TGTGCCAGCTCACCAGACAGGAATGGCTACACCTTC.

The chain links TRBV28 to TRBJ1-1; D remains unclear. Trimming cost V 3 bases and J 7 bases, with 18 bases left between them. The CDR3 has 15 amino acids. Germline loops: CDR1 MDHEN, CDR2 SYDVKM. As DNA, the CDR3 is TGTGCCAGCAGTTTTTCCGGCGGGAGGGCGGTTGAAGCTTTCTTT. It encodes CASSFSGGRAVEAFF.

About this clone: The sample carries other DNA sequences with the same CDR3. V gene TRBV7-9 combines with J gene TRBJ1-1; 8 nucleotides match TRBD1. This CDR3 spans 15 amino acids. Germline loops: CDR1 SEHNR, CDR2 FQNEAQ (reference sequence). Trimming removed 1 base from V and 0 bases from J; junction bases left unmatched: 1. CDR3 in amino acids: CASSLGTGMNTEAFF. The CDR3 region has the DNA TGTGCCAGCAGCTTAGGGACAGGGATGAACACTGAAGCTTTCTTT. The full variable domain, its missing parts supplied by reference TRBV7-9 and TRBJ1-1, is DTGVSQNPRHKITKRGQNVTFRCDPISEHNRLYWYRQTLGQGPEFLTYFQNEAQLEKSRLLSDRFSAERPKGSFSTLEIQRTEQGDSAMYLCASSLGTGMNTEAFFGQGTRLTVV.

The genes are TRBV5-1 and TRBJ2-2; a possible D gene is TRBD1 (6 bases). With 0 bases removed from V and 4 bases from J, the gap between germline ends came to 13 bases. The CDR3 covers 16 residues. Germline lookup yields CDR1 SGHRS and CDR2 YFSETQ. The CDR3 DNA is TGCGCCAGCAGCTTGGGTAGTACAGGGTTCACCGGGGAGCTGTTTTTT. Translated, it gives CASSLGSTGFTGELFF.

The J gene is TRBJ2-6, the V gene TRBV28; D call uncertain. The CDR3 sequence is 15 residues long. Germline V gene sequence: CDR1 MDHEN, CDR2 SYDVKM. Between the trimmed V and J ends, which lost 5 bases and 0 bases, there was a span of 8 bases. In DNA form, the CDR3 reads TGTGCCAGCAGTCGGCTAGGCTCTGGGGCCAACGTCCTGACTTTC. Translating gives CASSRLGSGANVLTF.

V is TRBV30 and J is TRBJ1-5; 7 bases match TRBD1. This CDR3 spans 13 amino acids. Germline assignment: CDR1 GTSNPN and CDR2 SVGIG (reference sequence). The ends lost 3 bases at V and 6 bases at J; junction bases unmatched: 5. The CDR3 coding sequence is TGTGCCTGGAGCCACAGGGGAGGTCAGCCCCAGCATTTT. Its translation is CAWSHRGGQPQHF.

The V gene is TRBV6-1, the J gene TRBJ2-1; 8 bases match TRBD2. The CDR3 has 15 amino acids. V shed 2 bases and J 4 bases; nucleotides not matched to a gene: 4. Germline CDR1 is MNHNS and CDR2 is SASEGT. CDR3 nucleotides: TGTGCCAGCAGTGAAAGGTTAGCGGGGTACAATGAGCAGTTCTTC. It is translated as CASSERLAGYNEQFF.

V usage is TRBV7-3 and J usage is TRBJ1-4; D perhaps matches TRBD1 (6 bases). This CDR3 has 15 residues. With 5 bases removed from V and 2 bases from J, the gap between germline ends came to 12 bases. Germline CDR1 is SGHTA and CDR2 is FQGTGA. CDR3 region: CASSKQGSTNEKLFF. CDR3 DNA: TGTGCCAGCAGCAAACAGGGTTCCACTAATGAAAAACTGTTTTTT.

This clone occurred once. The chain combines TRBV11-2 with TRBJ2-1; 8 nucleotides match TRBD2. CDR3 length: 15 residues. The junction had 6 bases not matched to a gene; V was cut back by 4 bases and J by 4 bases. Looked up from germline, CDR1 is SGHAT and CDR2 is FQNNGV. The CDR3 protein is CASSYTSGEYNEQFF. The CDR3 region has the DNA TGTGCCAGCAGCTATACTAGCGGAGAGTACAATGAGCAGTTCTTC. Looking up the rest from reference TRBV11-2 and TRBJ2-1 gives the full variable domain: EAGVAQSPRYKIIEKRQSVAFWCNPISGHATLYWYQQILGQGPKLLIQFQNNGVVDDSQLPKDRFSAERLKGVDSTLKIQPAKLEDSAVYLCASSYTSGEYNEQFFGPGTRLTVL.

This chain joins TRBV11-2 and TRBJ1-2, with D unclear. Germline CDR1 SGHAT, CDR2 FQNNGV. The CDR3 consists of 11 residues. The DNA for the CDR3 is TGTGCACTAGACGGAGAGGGTGGCTACACCTTC. Protein product: CALDGEGGYTF.

The rearrangement joins TRBV18 to TRBJ2-5; D ambiguous. Germline loops: CDR1 KGHSH, CDR2 LQKENI. V gave up 6 bases and J gave up 3 bases, with 17 bases separating them. CDR3 size: 15 residues. This chain's CDR3 is CASSLNPGDKETQYF. DNA of the CDR3: TGTGCCAGCTCCTTAAACCCCGGTGACAAAGAGACCCAGTACTTC. Combining the CDR3 with reference TRBV18 and TRBJ2-5 gives the whole variable domain NAGVMQNPRHLVRRRGQEARLRCSPMKGHSHVYWYRQLPEEGLKFMVYLQKENIIDESGMPKERFSAEFPKEGPSILRIQQVVRGDSAAYFCASSLNPGDKETQYFGPGTRLLVL.

V and J are TRBV7-9 and TRBJ1-2; 8 bases are shared with TRBD1. Germline V gives CDR1 SEHNR, CDR2 FQNEAQ (reference sequence). The CDR3 runs to 13 residues. V lost 3 bases and J lost 6; bases outside the gene matches: 3. In nucleotides, the CDR3 is TGTGCCAGCAGCTTCCCAGGGGGCAATGGCTACACCTTC. It specifies CASSFPGGNGYTF.

V gene TRBV5-1 combines with J gene TRBJ1-4; 7 bases agree with TRBD1. The CDR3 is 12 amino acids. Trimming cost V 4 bases and J 13 bases; bases outside gene matches: 7. CDR1 is SGHRS and CDR2 is YFSETQ in the germline V gene. DNA for the CDR3: TGCGCCAGCAGCCCGACGACAGGGACACTGTTTTTT. Protein: CASSPTTGTLFF.

The chain links TRBV19 to TRBJ1-4; 8 positions match TRBD1. J was trimmed by 3 bases and V by 4 bases; bases with no gene match: 4. CDR1 and CDR2 (germline): LNHDA, SQIVND (reference sequence). The length of the CDR3 is 15 residues. This chain's CDR3 is CASSTGTGANEKLFF. The CDR3 coding sequence is TGTGCCAGTAGTACCGGGACAGGTGCTAATGAAAAACTGTTTTTT.